A single sample is the source of the 29 T cell receptor beta chains below, sequenced in a study of T cells in Graves' hyperthyroidism and ophthalmopathy. There were TCR beta CDR3 regions amplified from RNA transcripts. Researchers ran a first-round RT-PCR on the TCR CDR3 using the HTBI primer set. TCRdb called the multiplex PCR reads again in MiXCR, with one record for every CDR3 protein. This table has some 650,000 distinct CDR3 sequences, about a sixth appearing once. Sample: blood. Receptors were obtained from a woman aged 40 to 50 with Graves' ophthalmopathy.

The chain couples TRBV5-4 to TRBJ2-7, with D hard to call. The germline V gene has CDR1 SGHNT and CDR2 YYREEE (reference sequence). V was cut by 2 bases and J by 3 bases, with 6 bases left in between. The CDR3 length is 12 residues. This CDR3 is CASSFDDYEQYF. The CDR3 DNA reads as TGTGCCAGCAGCTTTGACGACTACGAGCAGTACTTC.

This clonotype was detected many times. The rearrangement links TRBV6-1 to TRBJ1-1, with D maybe TRBD1 (5 bases). The CDR3 is 14 residues long. The germline CDR1 and CDR2 sequences are MNHNS and SASEGT. Trimming left V 4 bases short and J 5 bases short, with 14 bases between. The CDR3: CASSVKLGVTEAFF. CDR3 coding DNA: TGTGCCAGCAGTGTAAAACTGGGGGTGACTGAAGCTTTCTTT.

V usage is TRBV12-3 or TRBV12-4 and J usage is TRBJ2-7, with 7 bases lining up with TRBD2. V was clipped by 5 bases and J by 2 bases; unmatched bases: 6. The CDR3 is 14 residues long. CDR3 region: CASSRTRGPYEQYF. CDR3 nucleotide sequence: TGTGCCAGCAGTCGGACTAGGGGTCCCTACGAGCAGTACTTC.

The chain uses TRBV12-3 or TRBV12-4 and TRBJ1-3, with D possibly TRBD1 on 5 matching bases. The CDR3 is made up of 16 amino acids. V lost 0 bases and J lost 3, with 12 bases in between. The DNA for the CDR3 is TGTGCCAGCAGTTTAGCGGCCAGGGCGATTGGAAACACCATATATTTT. It codes for CASSLAARAIGNTIYF.

The rearrangement joins TRBV9 to TRBJ2-2, with D possibly matching TRBD1 (6 bases). CDR3 length: 16 residues. Trimming pared 7 bases from V and 0 bases from J, leaving 16 bases between. The germline CDR1 and CDR2 sequences are SGDLS and YYNGEE. The CDR3 protein is CASEGKDSPNTGELFF. As DNA, the CDR3 is TGTGCCAGCGAGGGGAAGGACAGCCCGAACACCGGGGAGCTGTTTTTT.

This sequence joins TRBV12-3 or TRBV12-4 and TRBJ1-6; D might be TRBD1 (5 bases). The CDR3 consists of 17 residues. Trimming left V 6 bases short and J 1 base short, with 16 bases between. The CDR3 is CASRDARVGSYNSPLHF. CDR3 in DNA: TGTGCCAGCAGAGACGCCAGGGTCGGGTCCTATAATTCACCCCTCCACTTT.

The rearrangement links TRBV29-1 to TRBJ2-7; 7 nucleotides align to TRBD1. Unmatched junction bases numbered 5, after V lost 0 bases and J lost 0 bases. The CDR3 runs 15 residues. CDR1 SQVTM and CDR2 ANQGSEA come from the germline V gene. The CDR3 here is CSVEDRAGGSYEQYF. CDR3 DNA: TGCAGCGTTGAAGATCGGGCAGGGGGCTCCTACGAGCAGTACTTC.

The chain is built from TRBV13 and TRBJ2-4; D assignment may be TRBD1 or TRBD2 (5 bases each). Germline V lookup: CDR1 PRHDT, CDR2 FYEKMQ (reference sequence). Trimming left V 3 bases short and J 0 bases short, with 12 bases between. The CDR3 has 16 amino acids. Here the CDR3 reads CASSFFGGGAKNIQYF. CDR3 nucleotides: TGTGCCAGCAGCTTCTTCGGTGGGGGAGCCAAAAACATTCAGTACTTC.

Written as DNA, the CDR3 is TGCAGCGCTGCTTCGGACAGGGCTGGAAACACCATATATTTT. Translation: CSAASDRAGNTIYF. This chain joins TRBV29-1 and TRBJ1-3, with 8 bases identical to TRBD1. Germline lookup yields CDR1 SQVTM and CDR2 ANQGSEA. After removal of 7 bases from V and 2 bases from J, the junction contained 7 bases not matched to a gene. The CDR3 runs 14 residues.

This clonotype has at least ten counts. The genes are TRBV6-1 and TRBJ1-1; tentative D call: TRBD1 (6 bases). The CDR3 sequence is 14 residues long. Germline V gene lookup returns CDR1 MNHNS and CDR2 SASEGT. V was cut by 3 bases and J by 1 base, with 9 bases left in between. DNA of the CDR3: TGTGCCAGCAGTGATCCGGGACAGAACACTGAAGCTTTCTTT. Translated: CASSDPGQNTEAFF.

This clonotype has at least ten counts. The CDR3 nucleotides read TGTGCCAGCAGTGAAACGACAGGGATGGGCAATCAGCCCCAGCATTTT. It codes for CASSETTGMGNQPQHF. This chain connects TRBV6-1 to TRBJ1-5; TRBD1 matches at 7 bases. V lost 2 bases to trimming and J lost 2 bases; unmatched junction nucleotides: 6. Per germline, CDR1 MNHNS and CDR2 SASEGT. This CDR3 region has 16 residues.

This rearrangement joins TRBV4-1 to TRBJ2-1; TRBD2 matches 15 bases. J gave up 7 bases and V 4 bases, and 5 bases lay outside the gene matches. This CDR3 region has 16 residues. Germline lookup yields CDR1 MGHRA and CDR2 YSYEKL. As DNA, the CDR3 is TGCGCCAGCAGCCCTGCCGGGACTAGCGGGGGGAATGAGCAGTTCTTC. Protein product: CASSPAGTSGGNEQFF.

The chain is built from TRBV28 and TRBJ1-3, with D possibly matching TRBD1 (6 bases). CDR3 length: 15 residues. CDR1 and CDR2 from the germline V gene are MDHEN and SYDVKM. V lost 7 bases, J lost 0 bases, and 13 bases lay in between. The CDR3 coding sequence is TGTGCCAGCAACCCCTCGGACAGCTCTGGAAACACCATATATTTT. Its translation: CASNPSDSSGNTIYF. The entire variable domain, with the rest obtained from reference TRBV28 and TRBJ1-3, is as follows: DVKVTQSSRYLVKRTGEKVFLECVQDMDHENMFWYRQDPGLGLRLIYFSYDVKMKEKGDIPEGYSVSREKKERFSLILESASTNQTSMYLCASNPSDSSGNTIYFGEGSWLTVV.

This clonotype has ten or more counts. This rearrangement joins TRBV12-3 or TRBV12-4 to TRBJ2-7, with D unclear. The germline V and J ends were trimmed by 3 bases and 4 bases, with 4 bases remaining between them. The length of the CDR3 is 11 residues. In DNA, the CDR3 is TGTGCCAGCAGTTTTGGTTACGAGCAGTACTTC. Amino acids: CASSFGYEQYF.

This clonotype was seen many times. The chain combines TRBV10-3 with TRBJ2-7, with a possible D match to TRBD1 (6 bases). The CDR3 length is 14 residues. CDR1 ENHRY and CDR2 SYGVKD come from the germline V gene. Trimming took off 3 bases at V and 3 bases at J, with 12 bases between the two ends. Here the CDR3 DNA reads TGTGCCATCAGTGATGGGGGCGGTTTCTACGAGCAGTACTTC. Protein product: CAISDGGGFYEQYF.

The CDR3 nucleotides are TGTGCCAGTAGTATAGGGAGAAATCAGCCCCAGCATTTT. It is translated as CASSIGRNQPQHF. The rearrangement links TRBV19 to TRBJ1-5; D is ambiguous. CDR1 is LNHDA and CDR2 is SQIVND in the germline V gene (reference sequence). The V and J ends lost 1 base and 4 bases respectively, with 5 bases between them. There are 13 residues in the CDR3.

The genes are TRBV4-1 and TRBJ2-7; TRBD1 agrees at 9 bases. The CDR3 is made up of 15 amino acids. Trimming removed 2 bases from V and 3 bases from J; junction bases left unmatched: 5. Germline CDR1 MGHRA, CDR2 YSYEKL. DNA for the CDR3: TGCGCCAGCAGCCAACTACAGGGGGCTGGCTACGAGCAGTACTTC. Protein sequence: CASSQLQGAGYEQYF.

This clonotype came up a few times. The chain recombines TRBV7-8 with TRBJ1-2; D ambiguous. With 1 base removed from V and 2 bases from J, the gap between germline ends came to 5 bases. The germline CDR1 and CDR2 sequences are SGHVS and FQNEAQ. CDR3 length: 13 residues. In nucleotides, the CDR3 is TGTGCCAGCAGCTTAGAACGGAACTATGGCTACACCTTC. Translated: CASSLERNYGYTF.

This clonotype occurred a few times. The J gene is TRBJ1-5, the V gene TRBV19, with D uncertain. Trimming took 6 bases from V and 0 from J, leaving 12 bases between them. Germline CDR1 LNHDA, CDR2 SQIVND (reference sequence). CDR3 length: 15 amino acids. This CDR3 is CASREDPSSNQPQHF. CDR3 bases: TGTGCCAGTAGAGAAGATCCGTCTAGCAATCAGCCCCAGCATTTT.

This clonotype was observed many times. The chain is built from TRBV5-1 and TRBJ2-7; the match to TRBD1 covers 7 bases. Losses at the gene ends were 3 bases for V and 0 bases for J; bases not matched to a gene: 15. The CDR3 contains 18 residues. CDR1 and CDR2 from the germline V gene are SGHRS and YFSETQ. CDR3 region: CASSSLPGTDSYSYEQYF. CDR3 DNA: TGCGCCAGCAGCTCTCTCCCCGGGACAGATAGCTACTCCTACGAGCAGTACTTC.

As regards this clonotype: It may be a read error: a sequence one base away is much more abundant. The chain has TRBV6-1 and TRBJ2-7; the D gene could be TRBD1 or TRBD2 (5 bases each). The CDR3 is 14 amino acids. The germline CDR1 and CDR2 sequences are MNHNS and SASEGT. Trimming shortened V by 10 bases and J by 1 base, and 17 bases separated the two germline ends. CDR3 sequence: CATSLRGNSYEQYF. The CDR3 nucleotides read TGTGCCACCTCTCTTCGGGGCAATTCCTACGAGCAGTACTTC.

This clonotype was counted ten times or more. The J gene is TRBJ2-5, the V gene TRBV5-6, with D possibly being TRBD1 (5 bases). CDR1 is SGHDT, CDR2 YYEEEE, per germline. The CDR3 spans 11 residues. Trimming pared 1 base from V and 9 bases from J, leaving 7 bases between. In DNA, the CDR3 is TGTGCCAGCAGCTTGCAGGGCCCCCAGTACTTC. Residues: CASSLQGPQYF.

Only one count was recorded for this clonotype. The chain recombines TRBV20-1 with TRBJ2-5, with TRBD2 matching over 16 bases. V dropped 6 bases and J dropped 4; count of bases not matched to a gene: 8. Germline CDR1 is DFQATT and CDR2 is SNEGSKA (reference sequence). The length of the CDR3 is 16 residues. The CDR3 bases are TGCAGTGCCCAGGGACTAGCGGGAGGGTGGGGAGAGACCCAGTACTTC. Protein sequence: CSAQGLAGGWGETQYF.

The chain recombines TRBV6-1 with TRBJ2-2, with 8 bases matching TRBD1. With 6 bases clipped from V and 7 bases from J, the junction kept 4 bases outside the gene matches. The CDR3 extends over 13 amino acids. CDR1 MNHNS and CDR2 SASEGT come from the germline V gene. The CDR3 protein is CASSIQGGGELFF. The CDR3, as DNA: TGTGCCAGCAGCATACAGGGGGGCGGGGAGCTGTTTTTT.

This clonotype showed up many times. The J gene is TRBJ2-1, the V gene TRBV20-1; D is unresolved. Deletions cut 5 bases from V and 4 bases from J, with 18 bases between. Per germline, CDR1 DFQATT and CDR2 SNEGSKA (reference sequence). This CDR3 has 15 amino acids. Here the CDR3 reads CSALTGLYSYNEQFF. CDR3 coding DNA: TGCAGTGCTTTAACCGGGCTATATTCTTACAATGAGCAGTTCTTC.

This CDR3 reads CASSLDITEQFF. In nucleotides, the CDR3 is TGCGCCAGCAGCTTGGACATCACAGAGCAGTTCTTC. The chain links TRBV5-1 to TRBJ2-1; D gene ambiguous. The germline V gene has CDR1 SGHRS and CDR2 YFSETQ. The V gene lost 0 bases and the J gene lost 10 bases, with 8 bases spanning the gap. The CDR3 sequence is 12 residues long.

This clonotype appeared a few times. The chain joins TRBV4-1 to TRBJ1-1, with TRBD1 identical over 7 bases. CDR1 and CDR2 from the germline V gene are MGHRA and YSYEKL. V lost 5 bases and J lost 1; bases outside the gene matches: 10. This CDR3 has 16 residues. In DNA, the CDR3 is TGCGCCAGCAGCGCTGGGAGGGGGCGTGAGAACACTGAAGCTTTCTTT. Translation gives CASSAGRGRENTEAFF.

This clonotype has a handful of counts. Written as DNA, the CDR3 is TGTGCCTGGAGTTCTCTAACATCGCGGTTGGCCAAAAACATTCAGTACTTC. As protein: CAWSSLTSRLAKNIQYF. The rearrangement uses TRBV30 and TRBJ2-4; D is undetermined. Germline CDR1 GTSNPN, CDR2 SVGIG (reference sequence). This CDR3 contains 17 residues. V was pared by 2 bases and J by 1 base, with 18 bases between.

Of note for this clonotype: A far larger clone is just one base off, so this is likely a read error. The CDR3 here is CASSLGREEAQYF. CDR3 coding DNA: TGTGCCAGCAGCTTAGGCAGGGAAGAGGCCCAGTACTTC. The chain uses TRBV7-3 and TRBJ2-5; D perhaps matches TRBD1 (5 bases). CDR1 and CDR2 from the germline V gene are SGHTA and FQGTGA. The CDR3 covers 13 residues.